Below are 3 T cell receptor beta chains sequenced from a single sample in a study of spatial heterogeneity in lung cancer. Specified time point: sample taken at primary tumor resection. The sequenced material consisted of unsorted whole RNA from tumor, nontumor lung or frozen PBMC. In TCRdb, the 5' RACE reads were re-called with MiXCR into one record per CDR3 protein. This table holds tens of thousands of distinct CDR3 sequences, about 20% found once. Material: PBMCs, obtained at surgery. These receptors originate from a male donor with early-stage non-small cell lung cancer.

Only a few counts were recorded for this clonotype. J is TRBJ2-7 and V is TRBV19; the D gene is possibly TRBD1 (6 bases). CDR3 size: 15 residues. The germline V gene encodes CDR1 LNHDA and CDR2 SQIVND (reference sequence). Trimming removed 5 bases from V and 2 bases from J, with 16 bases in between. This chain's CDR3 is CASSPTGPGTYEQYF. The DNA for the CDR3 is TGTGCCAGTAGTCCGACAGGCCCAGGGACCTACGAGCAGTACTTC.

On this clonotype itself: One junction end disagrees with the germline gene, perhaps due to a read error. The chain employs TRBV5-1 and TRBJ2-3; 7 positions match TRBD1. The length of the CDR3 is 14 residues. Germline CDR1 reads SGHRS; CDR2 reads YFSETQ. CDR3 nucleotide sequence: TGCGCCAGCAGCTTCGGACAGGTGGCAGACACGCAGTATTTT. Its protein product is CASSFGQVADTQYF.

CDR3 bases: TGTGCCAGCAGCGCGGGACAGGGCCCCTTTTCCTACGAGCAGTACTTC. Protein: CASSAGQGPFSYEQYF. J is TRBJ2-7 and V is TRBV9; 9 nucleotides agree with TRBD1. The V and J ends lost 3 bases and 1 base, in that order; junction bases with no gene match: 8. This CDR3 region has 16 residues. CDR1 and CDR2 from the germline V gene are SGDLS and YYNGEE.